A selection of T cell receptor beta chains follows, all from one sample in a study of T-cell memory formation after mild COVID-19. TCRdb analysed the 5' RACE reads with MiXCR anew, one entry per CDR3 protein. The sample has approximately 400,000 distinct CDR3 sequences, 20% to 25% seen once. Sample: PBMCs or a T cell subset sorted from them (not recorded which). The receptors originated from an adult woman who had mild COVID-19 (a few samples of this study predate the infection). Cell type and time point are not known. Each CDR3 is given with its conserved first and last residue. Fields, in order: D gene, J gene, clone size, V gene, CDR3 DNA, CDR3 protein. The D gene is left open where the match is weak. Rows may omit the clone size; those that give it use once, few, many or a size class.

D gene: -; J gene: TRBJ2-7; clone size: -; V gene: TRBV24-1; CDR3 DNA: TGTGCCACCAGTTCAGGGGACTCCTACGAGCAGTACTTC; CDR3 protein: CATSSGDSYEQYF
D gene: -; J gene: TRBJ2-1; clone size: -; V gene: TRBV5-1; CDR3 DNA: TGCGCCAGCAGGGGAGCTGCGGCGAAAGCAAGCTTCTTC; CDR3 protein: CASRGAAAKASFF
D gene: TRBD2; J gene: TRBJ2-7; clone size: -; V gene: TRBV20-1; CDR3 DNA: TGCAGTGCTATAGGGACTACATCCTCCTACGAGCAGTACTTC; CDR3 protein: CSAIGTTSSYEQYF
D gene: -; J gene: TRBJ1-2; clone size: few; V gene: TRBV12-3/TRBV12-4; CDR3 DNA: TGTGCCAGCAGTTCTCCCCGGACGGATAACTATGGCTACACCTTC; CDR3 protein: CASSSPRTDNYGYTF
D gene: -; J gene: TRBJ2-7; clone size: few; V gene: TRBV27; CDR3 DNA: TGTGCCAGTGGGGACTCGCTGGTCTACGAGCAGTACTTC; CDR3 protein: CASGDSLVYEQYF
D gene: -; J gene: TRBJ1-5; clone size: -; V gene: TRBV14; CDR3 DNA: TGTGCCAGCAGCCAAGACTCGGGGATTGGCAATCAGCCCCAGCATTTT; CDR3 protein: CASSQDSGIGNQPQHF
D gene: TRBD1; J gene: TRBJ2-7; clone size: -; V gene: TRBV11-2; CDR3 DNA: TGTGCCAGCAGTTCAAACAGGGGTGGACTCGGGGAGCAGTACTTC; CDR3 protein: CASSSNRGGLGEQYF
D gene: -; J gene: TRBJ2-7; clone size: -; V gene: TRBV4-1; CDR3 DNA: TGCGCCAGCAGCCACCCCGGACTCGCAAACGAGCAGTACTTC; CDR3 protein: CASSHPGLANEQYF
D gene: -; J gene: TRBJ2-1; clone size: -; V gene: TRBV12-3/TRBV12-4; CDR3 DNA: TGTGCCAGCAGTTTGGAGGGGGAGGCAGGTGAGCAGTTCTTC; CDR3 protein: CASSLEGEAGEQFF
D gene: -; J gene: TRBJ1-1; clone size: few; V gene: TRBV2; CDR3 DNA: TGTGCCAGCAGCGAATTGGAGGACACTGAAGCTTTCTTT; CDR3 protein: CASSELEDTEAFF
D gene: TRBD1; J gene: TRBJ2-7; clone size: few; V gene: TRBV2; CDR3 DNA: TGTGCCAGCAGTGAACCCGGGACAGGGTGGTACGAGCAGTACTTC; CDR3 protein: CASSEPGTGWYEQYF
D gene: -; J gene: TRBJ2-5; clone size: once; V gene: TRBV2; CDR3 DNA: TGTGCCAGCAGTCAGGGGATCGTAGAGACCCAGTACTTC; CDR3 protein: CASSQGIVETQYF
D gene: TRBD1; J gene: TRBJ1-1; clone size: few; V gene: TRBV20-1; CDR3 DNA: TGCAGTGCTAGGGACAGGGGTGGCACTGAAGCTTTCTTT; CDR3 protein: CSARDRGGTEAFF
D gene: -; J gene: TRBJ2-1; clone size: many; V gene: TRBV3-1; CDR3 DNA: TGTGCCAGCACCCACGGTCGGGACGTTATAAATGAGCAGTTCTTC; CDR3 protein: CASTHGRDVINEQFF
D gene: -; J gene: TRBJ2-3; clone size: -; V gene: TRBV24-1; CDR3 DNA: TGTGCCACCAGTGGTACCACAGATACGCAGTATTTT; CDR3 protein: CATSGTTDTQYF
D gene: -; J gene: TRBJ1-5; clone size: few; V gene: TRBV5-5; CDR3 DNA: TGTGCCAGCAGCTTTCGCATGGAGGATCAGCCCCAGCATTTT; CDR3 protein: CASSFRMEDQPQHF
D gene: -; J gene: TRBJ2-4; clone size: once; V gene: TRBV5-6; CDR3 DNA: TGTGCCAGCAGCTGGAGGGGGGCCAAAAACATTCAGTACTTC; CDR3 protein: CASSWRGAKNIQYF
D gene: -; J gene: TRBJ2-1; clone size: few; V gene: TRBV7-2; CDR3 DNA: TGTGCCAGCAGCTCCACAGGAGCGCCCTGGGATGAGCAGTTCTTC; CDR3 protein: CASSSTGAPWDEQFF
D gene: -; J gene: TRBJ2-3; clone size: -; V gene: TRBV10-2; CDR3 DNA: TGCGCCAGCAGTAGGACGGGAGTGTACACAGATACGCAGTATTTT; CDR3 protein: CASSRTGVYTDTQYF
D gene: -; J gene: TRBJ2-1; clone size: few; V gene: TRBV7-9; CDR3 DNA: TGTGCCAGCAGCTTAGTTCGGGGTGAGCAGTTCTTC; CDR3 protein: CASSLVRGEQFF
D gene: TRBD1; J gene: TRBJ2-1; clone size: -; V gene: TRBV4-1; CDR3 DNA: TGCGCCAGCAGCCAAACTATGTGGACAGGGTTGACGGATGAGCAGTTCTTC; CDR3 protein: CASSQTMWTGLTDEQFF
D gene: TRBD2; J gene: TRBJ2-3; clone size: -; V gene: TRBV9; CDR3 DNA: TGTGCCAGCAGCGTTGGACTAGCGGAGAGCACAGATACGCAGTATTTT; CDR3 protein: CASSVGLAESTDTQYF
D gene: -; J gene: TRBJ2-3; clone size: -; V gene: TRBV15; CDR3 DNA: TGTGCCACCAGCAGAGATTCGGACAGAGAGGGTCTTAGCACAGATACGCAGTATTTT; CDR3 protein: CATSRDSDREGLSTDTQYF
D gene: TRBD1; J gene: TRBJ1-1; clone size: -; V gene: TRBV6-2/TRBV6-3; CDR3 DNA: TGTGCCAGCAGTCGGGACAGGGATGCTTTCTTT; CDR3 protein: CASSRDRDAFF
D gene: -; J gene: TRBJ2-3; clone size: few; V gene: TRBV6-2/TRBV6-3; CDR3 DNA: TGTGCCAGCATCAACTCCGGCTCCATCACAGATACGCAGTATTTT; CDR3 protein: CASINSGSITDTQYF
D gene: -; J gene: TRBJ2-2; clone size: -; V gene: TRBV7-9; CDR3 DNA: TGTGCCAGCAGCTCACTACACCCTCGCACCGGGGAGCTGTTTTTT; CDR3 protein: CASSSLHPRTGELFF
D gene: -; J gene: TRBJ1-2; clone size: few; V gene: TRBV5-6; CDR3 DNA: TGTGCCAGCAGACAACTGGAGGGTGGCTACACCTTC; CDR3 protein: CASRQLEGGYTF
D gene: -; J gene: TRBJ2-1; clone size: few; V gene: TRBV12-3/TRBV12-4; CDR3 DNA: TGTGCCAGCAGTCCATACCTTAATGAGCAGTTCTTC; CDR3 protein: CASSPYLNEQFF
D gene: -; J gene: TRBJ1-1; clone size: -; V gene: TRBV5-6; CDR3 DNA: TGTGCCAGCAGCTTGAGGACACGTTTGAACACTGAAGCTTTCTTT; CDR3 protein: CASSLRTRLNTEAFF
D gene: -; J gene: TRBJ1-4; clone size: few; V gene: TRBV27; CDR3 DNA: TGTGCCAGCAGTTTTAAAGTCGGGGGAAAACTGTTTTTT; CDR3 protein: CASSFKVGGKLFF
D gene: TRBD2; J gene: TRBJ2-1; clone size: many; V gene: TRBV10-3; CDR3 DNA: TGTGCCATCAGTGGGGCTAGCGGGGGGCTAAATGAGCAGTTCTTC; CDR3 protein: CAISGASGGLNEQFF
D gene: -; J gene: TRBJ2-1; clone size: -; V gene: TRBV20-1; CDR3 DNA: TGCAGTGCTCTAATGGGGCTAGCCCTCGCCAATGAGCAGTTCTTC; CDR3 protein: CSALMGLALANEQFF
D gene: TRBD2; J gene: TRBJ2-1; clone size: -; V gene: TRBV20-1; CDR3 DNA: TGCAGTGCTAGAGATCGGGGTAGCGGGAGGATCGGTCCCTACTACAATGAGCAGTTCTTC; CDR3 protein: CSARDRGSGRIGPYYNEQFF
D gene: -; J gene: TRBJ2-7; clone size: -; V gene: TRBV12-3/TRBV12-4; CDR3 DNA: TGTGCCAGCAGTTTAGCCCCCCAGACCTACGAGCAGTACTTC; CDR3 protein: CASSLAPQTYEQYF
D gene: -; J gene: TRBJ1-2; clone size: -; V gene: TRBV12-3/TRBV12-4; CDR3 DNA: TGTGCCAGCAGTTTTCCCGGTCGGGGTGGCTACACCTTC; CDR3 protein: CASSFPGRGGYTF
D gene: -; J gene: TRBJ1-4; clone size: -; V gene: TRBV6-1; CDR3 DNA: TGTGCCAGCAGTGAGGGAAGGGGAGTAGCTGAAAAACTGTTTTTT; CDR3 protein: CASSEGRGVAEKLFF
D gene: -; J gene: TRBJ1-1; clone size: -; V gene: TRBV3-1; CDR3 DNA: TGTGCCAGCAGCCAATGGGGCAGTTCTGAAGCTTTCTTT; CDR3 protein: CASSQWGSSEAFF
D gene: TRBD2; J gene: TRBJ2-1; clone size: -; V gene: TRBV14; CDR3 DNA: TGTGCCAGCACCTCAACTAACGGGGGGGCACTTGAGCAGTTCTTC; CDR3 protein: CASTSTNGGALEQFF
D gene: -; J gene: TRBJ1-3; clone size: many; V gene: TRBV7-6; CDR3 DNA: TGTGCCAGCAGCTCAATTCCGAGCTCTGGAAACACCATATATTTT; CDR3 protein: CASSSIPSSGNTIYF
D gene: -; J gene: TRBJ2-5; clone size: -; V gene: TRBV14; CDR3 DNA: TGTGCCAGCAGCCAAGCCGGCGCAAGGTCCCAGTACTTC; CDR3 protein: CASSQAGARSQYF
D gene: TRBD1; J gene: TRBJ2-3; clone size: few; V gene: TRBV4-1; CDR3 DNA: TGCGCCAGCAGCCACGGCCGGACAGGGGACGGAACAGATACGCAGTATTTT; CDR3 protein: CASSHGRTGDGTDTQYF
D gene: TRBD2; J gene: TRBJ2-4; clone size: few; V gene: TRBV29-1; CDR3 DNA: TGCAGCGTTATGACTAGCGGGAGAGAGAAAAACATTCAGTACTTC; CDR3 protein: CSVMTSGREKNIQYF
D gene: TRBD2; J gene: TRBJ2-5; clone size: few; V gene: TRBV27; CDR3 DNA: TGTGCCAGCAGTCCAACTCTAGCGGGGGGGGCGGTAGAGACCCAGTACTTC; CDR3 protein: CASSPTLAGGAVETQYF
D gene: TRBD2; J gene: TRBJ2-5; clone size: -; V gene: TRBV7-9; CDR3 DNA: TGTGCCAGCAGCTTGTCTAGCGGGGGCCAAGAGACCCAGTACTTC; CDR3 protein: CASSLSSGGQETQYF
D gene: TRBD2; J gene: TRBJ2-3; clone size: once; V gene: TRBV18; CDR3 DNA: TGTGCCAGCTCACCACCGAGCCTAGCGGCAGATACGCAGTATTTT; CDR3 protein: CASSPPSLAADTQYF
D gene: -; J gene: TRBJ2-7; clone size: few; V gene: TRBV7-2; CDR3 DNA: TGTGCCAGCAGCTCCAGACTAAACGAGCAGTACTTC; CDR3 protein: CASSSRLNEQYF
D gene: TRBD1; J gene: TRBJ1-5; clone size: few; V gene: TRBV25-1; CDR3 DNA: TGTGCCAGCAGTGAATATGTCAGGGGGGATCAGCCCCAGCATTTT; CDR3 protein: CASSEYVRGDQPQHF